The entry that follows covers one TCR beta chain sequence. The antigen is unknown. The data belong to a study of cytomegalovirus exposure and HLA in healthy donors. At the level of the study: Earlier, fewer than 140 million unique TCR beta sequences were recovered from 200 million or so T cells by an analysis. Study-level findings and limits: Across donors, sequencing depth was assumed by presence/absence analyses to be roughly uniform. In a later analysis, HLA-associated TCR beta chains were more clonally expanded than equally common others.

Use of 60 Vbeta and 13 Jbeta primers characterized the PCR. Per the original methods: In a later analysis, of tens of millions of unique beta chains, roughly 11 million appeared in at least two donors. Using immunoSEQ multiplex PCR, the repertoire was profiled, and TCRdb retains in-frame clones only, with some absent. From that table come the V and J calls and clone size; the DNA was used to work out D and trimming. The sample yields about 110,000 clones, about four fifths seen once. V lost 4 bases, J lost 5 bases, and 11 bases stayed unmatched. CDR1 and CDR2 from the germline V gene are SGHDT and YYEEEE. The CDR3 consists of 16 residues.

This receptor was identified in a man aged 40-49 years in good health and CMV-seronegative. The V call is TRBV5-6, the J call TRBJ2-7, with 11 bases fitting TRBD2. The sequencing input was PBMCs. CDR3 protein: CASSPQPSGRSHEQYF. Written as DNA, the CDR3 is TGTGCCAGCAGCCCCCAGCCTAGCGGGAGGAGCCACGAGCAGTACTTC.